A few counts support the clone carrying this T cell receptor beta chain. No antigen is known for it. The germline gives CDR1 SGHNT, CDR2 YENEEA. This CDR3 is built from 14 residues. V dropped 1 base and J dropped 9 bases, with 13 bases sitting between them. There were TCR beta CDR3 regions amplified from RNA transcripts. The HTBI primer set served for first-round RT-PCR of the TCR CDR3. MiXCR, applied by TCRdb to the multiplex PCR reads, yields one record per CDR3 protein. The table shows some 490,000 distinct CDR3 sequences, with around a fifth occurring only once. This sample stems from a study of T cells in Graves' hyperthyroidism and ophthalmopathy. Study-level findings and limits: Classification by a 13 V-J model distinguished ophthalmopathy from stable hyperthyroidism. Blood also contained most expanded thyroid clonotypes above 0.001.

This TCR derives from a woman in her 70s with Graves' ophthalmopathy. Input material: blood. The rearrangement uses TRBV11-3 and TRBJ2-1; D uncertain. The CDR3 here is CASSLAWGTSEQFF. The CDR3, as DNA: TGTGCCAGCAGCTTAGCCTGGGGTACGAGTGAGCAGTTCTTC.